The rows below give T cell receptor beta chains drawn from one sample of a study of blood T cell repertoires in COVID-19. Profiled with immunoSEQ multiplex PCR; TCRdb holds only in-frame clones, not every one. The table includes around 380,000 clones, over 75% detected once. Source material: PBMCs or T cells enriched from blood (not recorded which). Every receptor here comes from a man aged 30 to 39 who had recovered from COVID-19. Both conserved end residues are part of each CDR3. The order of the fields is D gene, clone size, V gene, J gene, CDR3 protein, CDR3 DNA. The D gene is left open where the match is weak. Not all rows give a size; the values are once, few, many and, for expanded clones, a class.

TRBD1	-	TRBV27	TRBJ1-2	CASSFSDRVYGYTF	TGTGCCAGCAGTTTTTCGGACAGGGTCTATGGCTACACCTTC
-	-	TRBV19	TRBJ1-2	CASSHYRGGRGNYGYTF	TGTGCCAGTAGTCATTATCGGGGGGGTAGGGGTAACTATGGCTACACCTTC
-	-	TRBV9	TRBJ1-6	CASSVETISPLHF	TGTGCCAGCAGCGTAGAAACAATTTCACCCCTCCACTTT
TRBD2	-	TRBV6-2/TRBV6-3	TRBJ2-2	CASSSGTSGAQATGELFF	TGTGCCAGCAGCTCCGGGACTAGCGGGGCCCAGGCCACCGGGGAGCTGTTTTTT
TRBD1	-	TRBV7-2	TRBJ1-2	CASSLGQGVYGYTF	TGTGCCAGCAGCTTGGGACAGGGGGTTTATGGCTACACCTTC
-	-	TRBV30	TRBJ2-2	CAWRGRATTGELFF	TGTGCCTGGAGGGGGAGAGCGACCACCGGGGAGCTGTTTTTT
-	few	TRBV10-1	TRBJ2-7	CASRPGAGASEQYF	TGCGCCAGCAGGCCCGGTGCGGGGGCCTCCGAGCAGTACTTC
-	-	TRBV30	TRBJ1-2	CAWRLSLGPNYGYTF	TGTGCCTGGAGACTATCTCTTGGTCCAAACTATGGCTACACCTTC
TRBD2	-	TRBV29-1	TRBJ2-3	CSVLAGGMLDTQYF	TGCAGCGTCTTAGCGGGGGGCATGTTAGATACGCAGTATTTT
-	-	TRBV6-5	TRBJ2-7	CASSRTAYEQYF	TGTGCCAGCAGTAGGACAGCCTACGAGCAGTACTTC
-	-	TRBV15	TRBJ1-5	CATSRDQGPNQPQHF	TGTGCCACCAGCAGAGATCAGGGCCCAAATCAGCCCCAGCATTTT
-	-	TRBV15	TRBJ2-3	CATRLAQFTDTQYF	TGTGCCACCAGACTAGCCCAATTCACAGATACGCAGTATTTT
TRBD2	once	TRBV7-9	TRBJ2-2	CASSTLMGGSTGELFF	TGTGCCAGCAGCACACTAATGGGGGGGAGCACCGGGGAGCTGTTTTTT
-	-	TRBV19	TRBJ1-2	CASNQAGYGYTF	TGTGCCAGTAACCAGGCTGGATATGGCTACACCTTC
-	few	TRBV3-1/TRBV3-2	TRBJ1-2	CASSQEVRGKRAGYGYTF	TGTGCCAGCAGCCAAGAAGTCAGGGGTAAACGGGCGGGCTATGGCTACACCTTC
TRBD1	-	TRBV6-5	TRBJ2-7	CASSLGQHYEQYF	TGTGCCAGCAGCCTGGGACAGCACTACGAGCAGTACTTC
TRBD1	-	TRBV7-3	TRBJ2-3	CASSRQGATDTQYF	TGTGCCAGCAGCCGACAGGGGGCTACAGATACGCAGTATTTT
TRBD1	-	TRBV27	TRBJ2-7	CASSYTGGEYEQYF	TGTGCCAGCAGTTACACAGGGGGCGAGTACGAGCAGTACTTC
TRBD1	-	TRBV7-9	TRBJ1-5	CASSWGQGPNQPQHF	TGTGCCAGCAGCTGGGGACAGGGTCCCAATCAGCCCCAGCATTTT
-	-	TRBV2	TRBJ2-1	CASTQGGGKYNEQFF	TGTGCCAGCACTCAAGGGGGGGGCAAATACAATGAGCAGTTCTTC
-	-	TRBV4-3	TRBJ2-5	CASSQDRGETQYF	TGCGCCAGCAGCCAAGATCGGGGAGAGACCCAGTACTTC
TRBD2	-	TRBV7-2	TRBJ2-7	CASSLALGSGGPFYEQYF	TGTGCCAGCAGCTTAGCGTTGGGTAGCGGGGGGCCTTTTTACGAGCAGTACTTC
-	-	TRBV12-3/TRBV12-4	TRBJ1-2	CASSPQAFNGYTF	TGTGCCAGCAGCCCTCAGGCGTTCAATGGCTACACCTTC
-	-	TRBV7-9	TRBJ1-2	CASSSDSTNYGYTF	TGTGCCAGCAGCTCGGACAGTACTAACTATGGCTACACCTTC
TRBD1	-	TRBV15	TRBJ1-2	CATSSLTGGTNGYTF	TGTGCCACCAGCAGTTTGACAGGGGGCACCAATGGCTACACCTTC
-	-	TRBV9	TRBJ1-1	CASSVSGIDTEAFF	TGTGCCAGCAGTGTTTCAGGGATCGACACTGAAGCTTTCTTT
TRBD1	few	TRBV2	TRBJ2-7	CASRGGTGRGSYEQYF	TGTGCCAGCAGAGGGGGGACAGGCAGGGGATCCTACGAGCAGTACTTC
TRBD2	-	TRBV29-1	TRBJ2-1	CSVPLGGDEQFF	TGCAGCGTTCCTCTGGGGGGGGATGAGCAGTTCTTC
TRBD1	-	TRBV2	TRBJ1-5	CASSATGGNQPQHF	TGTGCCAGCAGTGCTACAGGGGGCAATCAGCCCCAGCATTTT
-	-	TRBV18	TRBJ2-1	CASSLGSDTYNEQFF	TGTGCCAGCTCTCTCGGGAGCGACACCTACAATGAGCAGTTCTTC
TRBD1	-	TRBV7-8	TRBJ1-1	CASSTTGPTEAFF	TGTGCCAGCAGCACGACAGGGCCCACTGAAGCTTTCTTT
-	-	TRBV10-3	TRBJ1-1	CAIWAEPNTEAFF	TGTGCCATCTGGGCAGAACCTAACACTGAAGCTTTCTTT
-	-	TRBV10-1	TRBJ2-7	CASSEGSGVDEQYF	TGCGCCAGCAGCGAGGGGTCAGGGGTCGACGAGCAGTACTTC
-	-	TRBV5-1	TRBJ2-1	CASSLAPGGGYNEQFF	TGCGCCAGCAGCTTGGCCCCGGGGGGCGGTTACAATGAGCAGTTCTTC
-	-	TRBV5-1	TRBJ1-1	CASSLAQSAEAFF	TGCGCCAGCAGCTTAGCCCAAAGCGCTGAAGCTTTCTTT
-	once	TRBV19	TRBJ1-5	CASTHTRDSNQPQHF	TGTGCCAGTACGCATACCAGGGATAGCAATCAGCCCCAGCATTTT
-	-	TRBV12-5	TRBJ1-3	CASTSPTGFGGNTIYF	TGTGCTAGTACATCGCCTACAGGTTTCGGTGGAAACACCATATATTTT
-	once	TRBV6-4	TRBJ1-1	CASSDTRGTDTEAFF	TGTGCCAGCAGTGACACCCGGGGAACGGACACTGAAGCTTTCTTT
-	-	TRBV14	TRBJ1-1	CASSRIPGFGTEAFF	TGTGCCAGCAGCAGGATACCGGGTTTTGGCACTGAAGCTTTCTTT
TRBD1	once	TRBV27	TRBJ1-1	CASKQGFGTEAFF	TGTGCCAGCAAACAGGGGTTTGGCACTGAAGCTTTCTTT
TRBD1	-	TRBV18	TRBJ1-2	CASSPDRGYGYTF	TGTGCCAGCTCTCCTGACAGGGGCTATGGCTACACCTTC
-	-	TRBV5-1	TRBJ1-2	CASSPGEGLGRGYTF	TGCGCCAGCAGCCCCGGGGAGGGGCTGGGTAGGGGCTACACCTTC
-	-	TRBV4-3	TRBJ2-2	CASSQGQVAGELFF	TGCGCCAGCAGCCAAGGACAGGTGGCCGGGGAGCTGTTTTTT
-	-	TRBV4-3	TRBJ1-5	CASSQDRGGSNQPQHF	TGCGCCAGCAGCCAAGATCGGGGGGGCAGCAATCAGCCCCAGCATTTT
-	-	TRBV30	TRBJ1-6	CASDTTVSPLHF	TGTGCCTCGGACACGACGGTTTCACCCCTCCACTTT
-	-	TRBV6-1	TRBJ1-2	CASSDRVEGYGYTF	TGTGCCAGCAGTGACAGAGTGGAGGGGTATGGCTACACCTTC
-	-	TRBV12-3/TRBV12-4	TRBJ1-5	CAIPFVLQPQHF	TGTGCCATCCCCTTTGTCTTACAGCCCCAGCATTTT
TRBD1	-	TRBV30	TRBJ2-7	CAWSAGTGSEQYF	TGTGCCTGGAGCGCCGGGACAGGGAGCGAGCAGTACTTC
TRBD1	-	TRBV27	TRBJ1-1	CASSLIDRVDTEAFF	TGTGCCAGCAGTTTAATCGACAGGGTGGACACTGAAGCTTTCTTT
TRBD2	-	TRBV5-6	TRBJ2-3	CASSALTSGLTDTQYF	TGTGCCAGCAGCGCCTTGACTAGCGGGCTCACAGATACGCAGTATTTT